The source of this T cell receptor (beta chain) is a study of T cell responses to AZD1222 COVID-19 vaccine. Study-wide findings and caveats: Breadth and depth of Spike-specific TCRs rose after two AZD1222 doses.

Some clones are missing from TCRdb's copy, which holds only in-frame ones; the method was immunoSEQ multiplex PCR. The sample consists of tens of thousands of clones, approximately 90% of them appearing once. In germline, CDR1 is KGHDR, CDR2 SFDVKD. The length of the CDR3 is 13 residues. V lost 0 bases to trimming and J lost 5 bases, with 6 bases between them. Worth noting for this clone: Antigen unknown.

This sequence was found in an adult who received the AZD1222 COVID-19 vaccine. This sequence joins TRBV24-1 and TRBJ1-1, with D unclear. This material consisted of peripheral blood, taken 28 days after the second AZD1222 dose. The CDR3: CATSDLRGTEAFF. The CDR3 DNA reads as TGTGCCACCAGTGATTTGCGGGGTACTGAAGCTTTCTTT.